This is a list of T cell receptor beta chains from one sample in a study of T cells in Graves' hyperthyroidism and ophthalmopathy. TCRdb passed the multiplex PCR reads through MiXCR, listing each CDR3 protein once. Of 600,000 or so distinct CDR3 sequences listed, 35% to 55% are singletons. Specimen: peripheral blood or thyroid tissue (not recorded which). These receptors were collected from a woman aged 18-29 years with Graves' hyperthyroidism. Both conserved end residues are part of each CDR3. Fields, in order: V gene, J gene, CDR3 protein.

V: TRBV10-3
J: TRBJ1-6
CDR3: CASSQEMRDFSPLHF

V: TRBV7-9
J: TRBJ1-2
CDR3: CASTLALQGDYGYTF

V: TRBV24-1
J: TRBJ1-1
CDR3: CATRGGGTGVNNHDTEAFF

V: TRBV14
J: TRBJ2-2
CDR3: CASSQVPGGELFF

V: TRBV7-2
J: TRBJ1-3
CDR3: CASSAFNTIYF

V: TRBV25-1
J: TRBJ2-7
CDR3: CASSLSPGLHEQYF

V: TRBV7-2
J: TRBJ2-7
CDR3: CASSLSSAASSYEQYF

V: TRBV7-6
J: TRBJ2-7
CDR3: CASGGGFPYEQYF

V: TRBV25-1
J: TRBJ1-2
CDR3: CASSEYFISVGRYGYTF

V: TRBV7-9
J: TRBJ2-6
CDR3: CASSHAWTGDAGANVLTF

V: TRBV20-1
J: TRBJ2-7
CDR3: CSASPGTSGSEQYF